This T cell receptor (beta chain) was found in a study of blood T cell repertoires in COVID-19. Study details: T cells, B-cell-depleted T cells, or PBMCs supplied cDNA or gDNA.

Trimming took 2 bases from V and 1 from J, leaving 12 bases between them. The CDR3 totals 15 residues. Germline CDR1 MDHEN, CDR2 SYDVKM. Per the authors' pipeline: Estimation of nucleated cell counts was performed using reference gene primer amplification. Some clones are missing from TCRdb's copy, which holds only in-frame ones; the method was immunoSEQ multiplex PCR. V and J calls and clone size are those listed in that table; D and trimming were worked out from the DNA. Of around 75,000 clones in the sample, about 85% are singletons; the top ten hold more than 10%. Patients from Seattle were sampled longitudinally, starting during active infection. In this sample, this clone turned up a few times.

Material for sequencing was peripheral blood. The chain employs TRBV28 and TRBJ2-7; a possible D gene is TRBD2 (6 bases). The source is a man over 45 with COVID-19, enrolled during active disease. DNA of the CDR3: TGTGCCAGCAGTTTACGTAGCGGCGGATCCTACGAGCAGTACTTC. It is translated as CASSLRSGGSYEQYF. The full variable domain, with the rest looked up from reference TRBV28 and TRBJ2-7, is DVKVTQSSRYLVKRTGEKVFLECVQDMDHENMFWYRQDPGLGLRLIYFSYDVKMKEKGDIPEGYSVSREKKERFSLILESASTNQTSMYLCASSLRSGGSYEQYFGPGTRLTVT.